This entry features one T cell receptor beta chain sequence. Starting from around 500 ng of total RNA, TCR beta cDNA was produced with a primer in the constant region. Nested multiplex PCR, run for three rounds with slightly modified ARM-PCR, yielded TCR beta libraries. PCR rounds one and two used TRBV1-TRBV30 forward primers with a C-beta reverse primer for about 11 cycles each. MiXCR, applied by TCRdb to the multiplex PCR reads, yields one record per CDR3 protein. The table shows approximately 320,000 distinct CDR3 sequences, with about 50% occurring only once. This entry belongs to a study of tumor-infiltrating lymphocytes in primary liver carcinoma. Alongside blood RNA obtained from unsorted whole blood, germline DNA was also extracted. The trim removed 5 bases at V and 4 bases at J, leaving 11 bases unmatched. Germline V CDR1 and CDR2: PRHDT, FYEKMQ (reference sequence). The CDR3 has 18 amino acids.

This chain joins TRBV13 and TRBJ2-2, with 12 positions matching TRBD1. Sequenced: peripheral blood. The sequence was obtained from a woman aged 30 to 39 with primary liver carcinoma and hepatitis B virus infection. CDR3 residues: CASSNRDRGRWGTGELFF. The CDR3, as DNA: TGTGCCAGCAGCAACCGGGACAGGGGGCGCTGGGGCACCGGGGAGCTGTTTTTT. The full variable domain, with the rest looked up from reference TRBV13 and TRBJ2-2, is AAGVIQSPRHLIKEKRETATLKCYPIPRHDTVYWYQQGPGQDPQFLISFYEKMQSDKGSIPDRFSAQQFSDYHSELNMSSLELGDSALYFCASSNRDRGRWGTGELFFGEGSRLTVL.